This T cell receptor (beta chain) was sequenced during a study of T-cell reconstitution after alpha-beta-depleted transplantation in children. Study results and limitations: Counts and diversity of T cells one year after transplant came mostly from newly produced T cells.

A library of TCRbeta sequences, prepared with unique molecular identifiers, was generated. TCRdb ran MiXCR on the PCR reads and lists one entry per CDR3 protein. The repertoire holds about 16,000 distinct CDR3 sequences, around 8% seen once, with around 34% in the top ten. This clonotype came up many times. Its antigen is undetermined. Germline V gene lookup returns CDR1 MNHEY and CDR2 SVGAGI. The CDR3 has 15 residues. The V end was cut by 2 bases, the J end by 1 base, with 9 bases between. This receptor was obtained from a boy in the first two years of life who had a stem cell transplant for Wiskott-Aldrich syndrome, so the T cells may come from the graft donor. The V call is TRBV6-5, the J call TRBJ1-5; tentatively, D is TRBD1 (5 bases). Sequencing was performed on PBMCs, mostly from graft donor cells, taken 60 days after TCRalphabeta/CD19-depleted stem cell transplant. The CDR3 loop is CASSYRGGSNQPQHF. The CDR3 region has the DNA TGTGCCAGCAGTTACAGGGGTGGGAGCAATCAGCCCCAGCATTTT.